This TCR beta chain was recovered during a study of vaccination and CD4 T cells after COVID-19. Cultured CD4+ T cells had their DNA profiled by the Oncomine TCR Beta short-read assay. TCRdb called the PCR reads again in MiXCR, with one record for every CDR3 protein. The table records about 21,000 distinct CDR3 sequences, 35% to 40% of them present only once. Treatment indicated: roughly 10-day PBMC culture with coronavirus spike peptide pools or control peptides (ViraFEST assay). With respect to this clonotype: Its antigen is not known.

The CDR3 is 15 residues long. Germline CDR1 SGHNT, CDR2 YENEEA. V was trimmed by 0 bases and J by 6 bases, leaving 11 bases between them. Material: CD4+ T cells from blood, cultured in vitro, obtained before SARS-CoV-2 vaccination. This sequence originates from a human donor who had recovered from COVID-19. The chain links TRBV11-3 to TRBJ2-2; D gene uncertain. The CDR3 is CASSLDLVDPGELFF. The CDR3 DNA sequence: TGTGCCAGCAGCTTAGATCTAGTGGATCCCGGGGAGCTGTTTTTT.